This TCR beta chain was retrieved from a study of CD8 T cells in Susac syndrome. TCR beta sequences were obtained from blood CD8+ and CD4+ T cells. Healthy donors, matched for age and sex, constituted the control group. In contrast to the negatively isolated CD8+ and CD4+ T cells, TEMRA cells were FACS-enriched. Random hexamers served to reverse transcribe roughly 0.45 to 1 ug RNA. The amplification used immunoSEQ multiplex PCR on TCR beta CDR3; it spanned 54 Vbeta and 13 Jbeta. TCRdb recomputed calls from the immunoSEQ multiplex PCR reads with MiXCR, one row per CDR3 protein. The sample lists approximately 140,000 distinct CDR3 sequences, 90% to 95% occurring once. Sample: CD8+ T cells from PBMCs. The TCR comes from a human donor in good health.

CDR3 sequence (DNA): TGCAGTGCTGCAGGACTAGCGCCAGAGCAGTACTTC. It codes for CSAAGLAPEQYF. The chain has TRBV20-1 and TRBJ2-7; 9 bases are shared with TRBD2. The CDR3 is 12 amino acids. V lost 5 bases, J lost 7 bases, and 6 bases stayed unmatched. The germline CDR1 and CDR2 sequences are DFQATT and SNEGSKA (reference sequence).